The clone carrying this T cell receptor (beta chain) showed up many times. This sample was included in a study of T cell clonality in common variable immunodeficiency. Only in-frame clones appear in the TCRdb table, and some are missing; sequencing was by immunoSEQ multiplex PCR. The sample contains roughly 58,000 clones, none occurring once; approximately 5.4% lies in the top ten. The receptor comes from a person aged 18 to 75 in good health. The sample comprised peripheral blood mononuclear cells.

CDR3 bases read: TGTGCCAGCAGACCGGGACTAGCGGTTAACAATGAG. This sequence encodes CASRPGLAVNNE. The entire CDR3 protein reads CASRPGLAVNNEQFF. The rearrangement uses TRBV5-6 and TRBJ2-1; 11 bases agree with TRBD2. The CDR3 end lies 3 residues beyond the end of the read and is filled in from the germline J gene. The V segment lost 5 bases and the J segment 5 bases; nucleotides outside the gene matches: 6. CDR1 is SGHDT and CDR2 is YYEEEE in the germline V gene. The CDR3 covers 15 residues.